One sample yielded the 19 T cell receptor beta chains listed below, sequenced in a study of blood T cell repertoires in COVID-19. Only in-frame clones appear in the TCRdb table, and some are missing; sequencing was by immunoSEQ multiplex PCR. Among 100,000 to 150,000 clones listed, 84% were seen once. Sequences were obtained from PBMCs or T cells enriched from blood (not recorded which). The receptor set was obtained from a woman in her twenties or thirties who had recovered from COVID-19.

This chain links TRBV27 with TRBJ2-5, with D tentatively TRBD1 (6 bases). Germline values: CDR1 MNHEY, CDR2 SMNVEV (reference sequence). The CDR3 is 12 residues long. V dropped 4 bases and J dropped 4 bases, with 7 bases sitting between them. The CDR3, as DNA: TGTGCCAGCAGTTCGGACAGAGAGACCCAGTACTTC. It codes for CASSSDRETQYF.

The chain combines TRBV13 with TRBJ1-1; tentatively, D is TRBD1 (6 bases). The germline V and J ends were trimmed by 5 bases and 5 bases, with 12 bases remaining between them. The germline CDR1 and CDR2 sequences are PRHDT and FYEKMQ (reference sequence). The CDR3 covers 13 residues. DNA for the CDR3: TGTGCCAGCAGCACCTCGACAGGTACTGAAGCTTTCTTT. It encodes CASSTSTGTEAFF.

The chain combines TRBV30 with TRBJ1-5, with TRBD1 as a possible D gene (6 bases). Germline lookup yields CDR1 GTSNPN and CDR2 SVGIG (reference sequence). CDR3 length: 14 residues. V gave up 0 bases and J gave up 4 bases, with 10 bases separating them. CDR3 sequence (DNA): TGTGCCTGGAGTGTGGGGACACAAAATCAGCCCCAGCATTTT. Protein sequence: CAWSVGTQNQPQHF.

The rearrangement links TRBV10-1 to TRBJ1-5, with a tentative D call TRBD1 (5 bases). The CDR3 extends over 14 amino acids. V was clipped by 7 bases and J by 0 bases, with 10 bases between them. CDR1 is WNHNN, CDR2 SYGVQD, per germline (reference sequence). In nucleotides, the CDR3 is TGCGCCAGCAAGACAGTCTATAGCAATCAGCCCCAGCATTTT. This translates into CASKTVYSNQPQHF.

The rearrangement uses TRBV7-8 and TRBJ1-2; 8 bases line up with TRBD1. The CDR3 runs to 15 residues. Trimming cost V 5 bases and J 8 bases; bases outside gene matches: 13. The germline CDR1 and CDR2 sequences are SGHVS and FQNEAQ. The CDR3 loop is CASSPRDRGLRGYTF. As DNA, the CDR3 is TGTGCCAGCAGCCCGCGCGACAGGGGACTGAGGGGCTACACCTTC.

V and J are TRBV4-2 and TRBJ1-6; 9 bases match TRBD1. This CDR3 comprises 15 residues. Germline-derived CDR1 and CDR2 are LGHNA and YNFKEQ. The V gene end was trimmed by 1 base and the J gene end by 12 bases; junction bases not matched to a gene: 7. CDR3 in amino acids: CASSQAGGQGKPLHF. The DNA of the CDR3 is TGTGCCAGCAGCCAAGCGGGGGGACAGGGAAAACCCCTCCACTTT.

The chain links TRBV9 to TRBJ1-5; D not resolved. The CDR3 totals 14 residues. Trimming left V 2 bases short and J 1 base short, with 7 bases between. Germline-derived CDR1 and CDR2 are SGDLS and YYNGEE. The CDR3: CASSVGASNQPQHF. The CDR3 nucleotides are TGTGCCAGCAGCGTCGGAGCGAGCAATCAGCCCCAGCATTTT.

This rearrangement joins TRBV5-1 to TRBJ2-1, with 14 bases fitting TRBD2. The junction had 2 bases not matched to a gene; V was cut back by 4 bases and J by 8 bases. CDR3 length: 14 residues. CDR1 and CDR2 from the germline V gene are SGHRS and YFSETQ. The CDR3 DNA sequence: TGCGCCAGCAGCCGACTAGCGGGAGGGCATGAGCAGTTCTTC. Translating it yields CASSRLAGGHEQFF.

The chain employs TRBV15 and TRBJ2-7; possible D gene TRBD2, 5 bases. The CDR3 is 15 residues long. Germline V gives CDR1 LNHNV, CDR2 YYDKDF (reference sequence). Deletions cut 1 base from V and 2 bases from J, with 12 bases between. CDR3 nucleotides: TGTGCCACCAGCAGAGGACGCGGGCAGACCTACGAGCAGTACTTC. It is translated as CATSRGRGQTYEQYF.

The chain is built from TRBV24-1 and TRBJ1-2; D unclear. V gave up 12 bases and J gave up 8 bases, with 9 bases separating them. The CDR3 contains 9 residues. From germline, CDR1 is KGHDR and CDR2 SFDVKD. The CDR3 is CAYSGGYTF. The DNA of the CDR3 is TGTGCCTATAGCGGGGGCTACACCTTC.

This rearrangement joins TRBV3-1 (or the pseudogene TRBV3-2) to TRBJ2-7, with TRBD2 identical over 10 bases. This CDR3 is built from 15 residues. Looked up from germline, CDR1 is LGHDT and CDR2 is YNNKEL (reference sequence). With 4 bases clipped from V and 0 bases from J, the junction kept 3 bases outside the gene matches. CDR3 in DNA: TGTGCCAGCAGCCTTAGCGGGGGGAGCTCCTACGAGCAGTACTTC. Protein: CASSLSGGSSYEQYF.

In nucleotides, the CDR3 is TGTGCCAGCACCCCAGCGGGAGACTACGAGCAGTACTTC. It yields the protein CASTPAGDYEQYF. The V and J genes are TRBV6-2 or TRBV6-3 and TRBJ2-7; TRBD2 agrees at 8 bases. Trimming cost V 7 bases and J 3 bases; bases outside gene matches: 5. This CDR3 has 13 residues. Germline CDR1 and CDR2: MNHEY and SVGEGT.

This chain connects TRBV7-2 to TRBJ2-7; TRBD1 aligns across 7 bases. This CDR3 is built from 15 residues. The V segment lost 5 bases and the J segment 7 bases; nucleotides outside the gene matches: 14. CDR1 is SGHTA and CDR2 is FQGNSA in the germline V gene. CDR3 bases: TGTGCCAGCAGCCCCACTATTCAGACAGGGCAGGAGCAGTACTTC. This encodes CASSPTIQTGQEQYF.

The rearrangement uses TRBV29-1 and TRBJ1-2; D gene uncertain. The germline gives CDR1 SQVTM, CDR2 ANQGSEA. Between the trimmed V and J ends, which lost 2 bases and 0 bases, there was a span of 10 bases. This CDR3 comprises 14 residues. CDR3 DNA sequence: TGCAGCGTTGAAAGGCAGGCCACTAACTATGGCTACACCTTC. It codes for CSVERQATNYGYTF.

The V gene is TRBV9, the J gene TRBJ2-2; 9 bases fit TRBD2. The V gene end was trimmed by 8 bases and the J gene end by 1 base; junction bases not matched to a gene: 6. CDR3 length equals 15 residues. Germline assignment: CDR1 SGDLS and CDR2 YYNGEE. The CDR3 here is CASTPSGVNTGELFF. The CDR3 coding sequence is TGTGCCAGTACCCCTAGCGGGGTGAACACCGGGGAGCTGTTTTTT. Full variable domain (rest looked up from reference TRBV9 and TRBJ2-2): DSGVTQTPKHLITATGQRVTLRCSPRSGDLSVYWYQQSLDQGLQFLIQYYNGEERAKGNILERFSAQQFPDLHSELNLSSLELGDSALYFCASTPSGVNTGELFFGEGSRLTVL.

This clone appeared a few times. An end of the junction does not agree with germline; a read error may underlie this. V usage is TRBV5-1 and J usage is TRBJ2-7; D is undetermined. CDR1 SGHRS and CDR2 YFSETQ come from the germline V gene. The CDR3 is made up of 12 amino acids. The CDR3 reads CTSSYSGYEQYF. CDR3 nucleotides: TGCACCAGCAGCTACTCTGGCTACGAGCAGTACTTC.

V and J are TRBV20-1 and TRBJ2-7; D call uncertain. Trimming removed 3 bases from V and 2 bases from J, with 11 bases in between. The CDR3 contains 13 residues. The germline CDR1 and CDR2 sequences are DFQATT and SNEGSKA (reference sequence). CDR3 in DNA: TGCAGTGCTAGTTGGGCCAGCCCCTACGAGCAGTACTTC. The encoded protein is CSASWASPYEQYF.

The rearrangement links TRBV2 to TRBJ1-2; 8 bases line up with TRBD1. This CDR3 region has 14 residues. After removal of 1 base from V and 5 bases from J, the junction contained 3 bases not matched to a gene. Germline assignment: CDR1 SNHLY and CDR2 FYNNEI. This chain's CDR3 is CASSEDRGLYGYTF. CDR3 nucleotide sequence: TGTGCCAGCAGTGAAGACAGGGGGTTATATGGCTACACCTTC.

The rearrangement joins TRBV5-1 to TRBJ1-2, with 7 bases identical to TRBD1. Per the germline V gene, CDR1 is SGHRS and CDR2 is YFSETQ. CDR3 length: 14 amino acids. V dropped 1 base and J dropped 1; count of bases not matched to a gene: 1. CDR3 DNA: TGCGCCAGCAGCTTGCAGGGGGATAACTATGGCTACACCTTC. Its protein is CASSLQGDNYGYTF.